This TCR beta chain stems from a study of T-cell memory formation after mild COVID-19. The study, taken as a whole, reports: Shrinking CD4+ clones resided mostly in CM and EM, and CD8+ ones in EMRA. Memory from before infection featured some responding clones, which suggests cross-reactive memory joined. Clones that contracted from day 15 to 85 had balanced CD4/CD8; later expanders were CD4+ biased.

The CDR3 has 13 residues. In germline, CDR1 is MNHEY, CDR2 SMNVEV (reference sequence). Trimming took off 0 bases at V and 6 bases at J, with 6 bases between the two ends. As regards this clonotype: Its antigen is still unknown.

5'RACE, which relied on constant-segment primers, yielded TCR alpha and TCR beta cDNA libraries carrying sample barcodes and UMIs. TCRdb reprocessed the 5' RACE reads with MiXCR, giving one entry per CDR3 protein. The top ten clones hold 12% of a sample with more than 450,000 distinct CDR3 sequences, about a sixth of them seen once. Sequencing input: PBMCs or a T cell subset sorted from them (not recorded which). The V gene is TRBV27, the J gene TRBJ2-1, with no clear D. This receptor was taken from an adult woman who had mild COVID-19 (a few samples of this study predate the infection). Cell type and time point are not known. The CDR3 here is CASSLSIVNEQFF. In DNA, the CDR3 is TGTGCCAGCAGTTTATCTATAGTCAATGAGCAGTTCTTC.